A single sample is the source of the 14 T cell receptor beta chains below, sequenced in a study of blood T cell repertoires in COVID-19. The protocol was immunoSEQ multiplex PCR, while the TCRdb copy is restricted to in-frame clones and leaves out a portion. The sample includes 150,000 to 200,000 clones, 60% to 85% seen only once; the top ten take roughly 8.8%. Sequencing was done on a sample of peripheral blood. Source of these receptors: a woman aged 45-59 years with active or convalescent COVID-19.

The V call is TRBV5-8, the J call TRBJ2-2; possibly TRBD2 for D (5 bases). Germline V CDR1 and CDR2: SGHTS, YDEGEE. This CDR3 is built from 15 residues. Between the trimmed V and J ends, which lost 4 bases and 6 bases, there was a span of 16 bases. The CDR3 is CASSTRPGGSGELFF. The CDR3 DNA reads TGTGCCAGCAGCACAAGACCTGGAGGCTCCGGGGAGCTGTTTTTT.

This clone has a handful of counts. V and J are TRBV30 and TRBJ1-3; D might be TRBD1 (5 bases). CDR1 is GTSNPN and CDR2 is SVGIG in the germline V gene (reference sequence). The CDR3 has 14 residues. The V end lost 4 bases, the J end lost 4 bases, and 14 bases lay between the germline ends. CDR3 protein: CAWTPGHRGNTIYF. The CDR3 DNA is TGTGCCTGGACCCCCGGCCACAGGGGAAACACCATATATTTT.

J is TRBJ1-4 and V is TRBV5-8; D unresolved. Germline CDR1 and CDR2: SGHTS and YDEGEE. The CDR3 has 12 residues. Trimming stripped 0 bases from V and 8 bases from J, with 5 bases between. The CDR3 sequence is CASSLVGEKLFF. The CDR3 bases are TGTGCCAGCAGCTTGGTCGGGGAAAAACTGTTTTTT. The variable domain in full, with the rest retrieved from reference TRBV5-8 and TRBJ1-4, is EAGVTQSPTHLIKTRGQQATLRCSPISGHTSVYWYQQALGLGLQFLLWYDEGEERNRGNFPPRFSGRQFPNYSSELNVNALELEDSALYLCASSLVGEKLFFGSGTQLSVL.

The chain couples TRBV7-8 to TRBJ1-6; 10 nucleotides align to TRBD1. Trimming took 1 base from V and 7 from J; bases not matched to a gene: 4. The CDR3 has 16 residues. Germline CDR1 is SGHVS and CDR2 is FQNEAQ. CDR3 coding DNA: TGTGCCAGCAGCTTAGAGGGACAGGGGTACAATTCACCCCTCCACTTT. This sequence encodes CASSLEGQGYNSPLHF.

This chain links TRBV3-1 (or the pseudogene TRBV3-2) with TRBJ1-6; the match to TRBD1 covers 9 bases. Unmatched junction bases numbered 10, after V lost 4 bases and J lost 12 bases. The CDR3 contains 15 residues. Per germline, CDR1 LGHDT and CDR2 YNNKEL (reference sequence). The CDR3 reads CASSLGTGGGIPLHF. CDR3 sequence (DNA): TGTGCCAGCAGCCTCGGTACAGGGGGCGGGATACCCCTCCACTTT.

The gene calls are TRBV19 and TRBJ1-2; tentatively, D is TRBD1 (6 bases). This CDR3 comprises 11 residues. From germline, CDR1 is LNHDA and CDR2 SQIVND (reference sequence). The V and J ends lost 6 bases and 6 bases respectively, with 8 bases between them. This CDR3 is CASRQGDGYTF. The CDR3 DNA follows: TGTGCCAGTAGACAGGGAGATGGCTACACCTTC.

The V and J genes are TRBV3-1 (or the pseudogene TRBV3-2) and TRBJ2-5; TRBD2 matches 11 bases. The junction had 5 bases not matched to a gene; V was cut back by 7 bases and J by 1 base. The CDR3 is 15 amino acids. Germline V gene sequence: CDR1 LGHDT, CDR2 YNNKEL (reference sequence). In DNA, the CDR3 is TGTGCCAGCATTTTAGCGGGAGGGTTCCAAGAGACCCAGTACTTC. This codes for CASILAGGFQETQYF.

There are a few counts of this clone. This chain connects TRBV19 to TRBJ1-1, with 8 bases that match TRBD1. The CDR3 covers 13 residues. The ends lost 6 bases at V and 1 base at J; junction bases unmatched: 1. CDR1 is LNHDA and CDR2 is SQIVND in the germline V gene (reference sequence). CDR3 residues: CASRGTGNTEAFF. The CDR3 coding sequence is TGTGCCAGTAGGGGGACAGGGAACACTGAAGCTTTCTTT.

This clone came up a few times. The genes are TRBV19 and TRBJ1-2, with 7 bases lining up with TRBD1. CDR3 length: 13 residues. With V trimmed by 2 bases and J by 6 bases, 3 bases remained unmatched. Looked up from germline, CDR1 is LNHDA and CDR2 is SQIVND (reference sequence). The CDR3 coding sequence is TGTGCCAGTAGTATAAGACAGGGCCATGGCTACACCTTC. This sequence encodes CASSIRQGHGYTF.

With regard to this clone: Distinct nucleotide sequences in the sample also encode this CDR3. The chain employs TRBV6-5 and TRBJ1-1; D is ambiguous. Germline CDR1 is MNHEY and CDR2 is SVGAGI. Trimming left V 2 bases short and J 5 bases short, with 12 bases between. CDR3 size: 14 residues. CDR3 sequence reads: CASSYDPRGTEAFF. For the CDR3, the DNA is TGTGCCAGCAGTTACGACCCAAGAGGGACTGAAGCTTTCTTT.

The chain links TRBV7-2 to TRBJ1-3, with 11 bases aligning to TRBD1. Germline CDR1 reads SGHTA; CDR2 reads FQGNSA. The CDR3 spans 15 residues. V trimming: 0 bases; J trimming: 9 bases; junction bases outside the gene matches: 4. CDR3 DNA sequence: TGTGCCAGCAGCTTAGCTGGGACAGGGGGAGGCACCATATATTTT. Its translation: CASSLAGTGGGTIYF. The full variable domain, in which reference TRBV7-2 and TRBJ1-3 provide the parts outside the CDR3, is GAGVSQSPSNKVTEKGKDVELRCDPISGHTALYWYRQSLGQGLEFLIYFQGNSAPDKSGLPSDRFSAERTGGSVSTLTIQRTQQEDSAVYLCASSLAGTGGGTIYFGEGSWLTVV.

By sample fraction, this clone is medium-sized. The chain is built from TRBV19 and TRBJ1-5; D remains ambiguous. This CDR3 comprises 15 residues. The germline V gene has CDR1 LNHDA and CDR2 SQIVND (reference sequence). Trimming shortened V by 4 bases and J by 0 bases, and 10 bases separated the two germline ends. The CDR3 DNA follows: TGTGCCAGTAGTACGGCGGTCTATAGCAATCAGCCCCAGCATTTT. It specifies CASSTAVYSNQPQHF.

This clone occurred once. This chain links TRBV14 with TRBJ1-6, with unresolved D. The CDR3 has 16 residues. V was trimmed by 1 base and J by 8 bases, leaving 15 bases between them. The V gene's germline CDR1 is SGHDN and CDR2 FVKESK. The CDR3 protein is CASSQGKSGVYSPLHF. DNA for the CDR3: TGTGCCAGCAGCCAAGGCAAAAGCGGGGTTTATTCACCCCTCCACTTT. Complete variable domain (other parts from reference TRBV14 and TRBJ1-6): EAGVTQFPSHSVIEKGQTVTLRCDPISGHDNLYWYRRVMGKEIKFLLHFVKESKQDESGMPNNRFLAERTGGTYSTLKVQPAELEDSGVYFCASSQGKSGVYSPLHFGNGTRLTVT.

This chain links TRBV5-1 with TRBJ1-2, with TRBD1 identical over 10 bases. Trimming at V came to 3 bases and at J to 3 bases, leaving 2 bases not matched to a gene. Germline lookup yields CDR1 SGHRS and CDR2 YFSETQ. The CDR3 spans 14 residues. The CDR3 DNA reads as TGCGCCAGCAGCTCAGGACAGGGGGACTATGGCTACACCTTC. The encoded protein is CASSSGQGDYGYTF.